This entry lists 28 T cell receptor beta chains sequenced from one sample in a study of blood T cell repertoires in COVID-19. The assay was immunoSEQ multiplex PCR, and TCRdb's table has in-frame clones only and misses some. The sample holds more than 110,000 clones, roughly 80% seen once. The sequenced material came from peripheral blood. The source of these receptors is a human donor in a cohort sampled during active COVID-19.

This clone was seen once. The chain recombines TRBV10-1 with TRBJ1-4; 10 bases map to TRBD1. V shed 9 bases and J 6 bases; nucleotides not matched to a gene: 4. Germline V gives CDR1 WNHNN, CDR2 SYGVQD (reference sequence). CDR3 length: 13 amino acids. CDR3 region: CARHGTGDEKLFF. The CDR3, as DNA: TGCGCCAGGCACGGGACAGGGGATGAAAAACTGTTTTTT.

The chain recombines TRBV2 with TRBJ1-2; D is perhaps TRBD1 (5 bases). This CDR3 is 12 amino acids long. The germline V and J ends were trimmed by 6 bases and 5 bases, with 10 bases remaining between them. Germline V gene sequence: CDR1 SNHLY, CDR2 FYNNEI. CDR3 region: CASRLTEYGYTF. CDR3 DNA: TGTGCCAGCAGATTGACAGAGTATGGCTACACCTTC.

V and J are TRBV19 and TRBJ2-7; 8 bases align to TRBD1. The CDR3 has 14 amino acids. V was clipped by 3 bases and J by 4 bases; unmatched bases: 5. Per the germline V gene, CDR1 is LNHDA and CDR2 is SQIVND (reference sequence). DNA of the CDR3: TGTGCCAGTAGTATGACAGGGGAGTGGTACGAGCAGTACTTC. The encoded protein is CASSMTGEWYEQYF. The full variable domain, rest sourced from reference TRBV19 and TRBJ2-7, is DGGITQSPKYLFRKEGQNVTLSCEQNLNHDAMYWYRQDPGQGLRLIYYSQIVNDFQKGDIAEGYSVSREKKESFPLTVTSAQKNPTAFYLCASSMTGEWYEQYFGPGTRLTVT.

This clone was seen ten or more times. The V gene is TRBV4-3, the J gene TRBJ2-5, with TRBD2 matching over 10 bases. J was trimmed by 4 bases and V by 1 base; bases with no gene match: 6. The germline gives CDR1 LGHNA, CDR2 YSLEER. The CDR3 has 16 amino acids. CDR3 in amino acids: CASSQAAGGVGETQYF. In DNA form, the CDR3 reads TGCGCCAGCAGCCAAGCAGCGGGGGGGGTAGGAGAGACCCAGTACTTC.

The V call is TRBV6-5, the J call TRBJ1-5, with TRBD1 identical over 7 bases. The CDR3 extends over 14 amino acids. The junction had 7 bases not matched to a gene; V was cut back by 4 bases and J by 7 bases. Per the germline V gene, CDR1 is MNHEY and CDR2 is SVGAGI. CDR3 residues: CASSLTGAGQPQHF. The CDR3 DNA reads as TGTGCCAGCAGTTTAACAGGGGCGGGGCAGCCCCAGCATTTT.

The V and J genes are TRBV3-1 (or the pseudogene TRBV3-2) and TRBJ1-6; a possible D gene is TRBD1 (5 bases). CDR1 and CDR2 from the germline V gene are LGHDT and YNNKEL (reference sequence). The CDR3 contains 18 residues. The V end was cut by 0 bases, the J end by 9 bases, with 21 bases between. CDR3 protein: CASSQDTIGGGESSPLHF. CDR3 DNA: TGTGCCAGCAGCCAAGATACTATCGGGGGTGGTGAGAGTTCACCCCTCCACTTT.

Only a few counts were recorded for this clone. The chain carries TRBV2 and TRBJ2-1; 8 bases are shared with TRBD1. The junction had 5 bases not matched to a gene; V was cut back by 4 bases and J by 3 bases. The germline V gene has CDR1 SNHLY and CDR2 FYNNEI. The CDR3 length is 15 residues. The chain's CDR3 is CASSGGTGNYNEQFF. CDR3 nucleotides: TGTGCCAGCAGTGGAGGGACAGGAAACTACAATGAGCAGTTCTTC.

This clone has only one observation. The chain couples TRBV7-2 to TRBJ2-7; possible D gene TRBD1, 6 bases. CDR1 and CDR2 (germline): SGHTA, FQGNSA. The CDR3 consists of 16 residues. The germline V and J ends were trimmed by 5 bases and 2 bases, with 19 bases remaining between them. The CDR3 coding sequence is TGTGCCAGCAGCCCGAGGGGAGCAGGGGCGCCCTACGAGCAGTACTTC. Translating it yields CASSPRGAGAPYEQYF.

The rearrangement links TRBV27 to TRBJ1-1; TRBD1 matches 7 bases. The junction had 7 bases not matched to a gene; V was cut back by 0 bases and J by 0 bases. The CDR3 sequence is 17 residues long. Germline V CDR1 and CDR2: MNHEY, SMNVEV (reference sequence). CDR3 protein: CASSLSGQGGMNTEAFF. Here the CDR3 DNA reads TGTGCCAGCAGTTTATCAGGGCAGGGGGGCATGAACACTGAAGCTTTCTTT.

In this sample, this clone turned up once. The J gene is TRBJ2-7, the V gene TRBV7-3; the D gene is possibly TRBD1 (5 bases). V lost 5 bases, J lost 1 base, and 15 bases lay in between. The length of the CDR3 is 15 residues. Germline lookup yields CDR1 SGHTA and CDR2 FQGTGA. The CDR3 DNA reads TGTGCCAGCAGCCCGCAGGGCCATGGGTCCTACGAGCAGTACTTC. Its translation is CASSPQGHGSYEQYF.

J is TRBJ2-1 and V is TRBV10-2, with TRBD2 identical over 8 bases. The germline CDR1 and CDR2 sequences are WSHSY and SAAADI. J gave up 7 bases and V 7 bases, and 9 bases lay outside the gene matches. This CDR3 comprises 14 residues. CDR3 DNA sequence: TGCGCCAGCACCGAGAGAGTAGCGGGAAATGAGCAGTTCTTC. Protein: CASTERVAGNEQFF.

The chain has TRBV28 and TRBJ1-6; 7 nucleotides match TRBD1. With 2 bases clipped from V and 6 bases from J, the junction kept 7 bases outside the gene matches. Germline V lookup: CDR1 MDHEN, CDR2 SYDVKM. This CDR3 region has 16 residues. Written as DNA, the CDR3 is TGTGCCAGCAGTTTAAGAGGGGGCATGGTTAATTCACCCCTCCACTTT. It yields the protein CASSLRGGMVNSPLHF.

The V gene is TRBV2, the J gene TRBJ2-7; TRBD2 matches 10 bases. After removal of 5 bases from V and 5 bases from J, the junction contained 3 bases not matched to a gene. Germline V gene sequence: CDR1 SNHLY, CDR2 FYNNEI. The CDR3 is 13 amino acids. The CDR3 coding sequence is TGTGCCAGCAGTTTTAGCGGGGGGAACGAGCAGTACTTC. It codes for CASSFSGGNEQYF.

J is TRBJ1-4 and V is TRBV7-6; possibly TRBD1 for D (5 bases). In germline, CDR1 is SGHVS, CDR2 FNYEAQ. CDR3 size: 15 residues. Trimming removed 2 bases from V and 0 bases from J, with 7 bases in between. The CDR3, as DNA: TGTGCCAGCAGCTTAAAGGGGTCAACTAATGAAAAACTGTTTTTT. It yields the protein CASSLKGSTNEKLFF.

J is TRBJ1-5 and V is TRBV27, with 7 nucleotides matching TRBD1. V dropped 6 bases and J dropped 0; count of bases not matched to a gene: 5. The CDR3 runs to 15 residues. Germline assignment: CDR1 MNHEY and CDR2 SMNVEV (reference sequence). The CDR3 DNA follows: TGTGCCAGCAGGGCTGGACAGGCTAGCAATCAGCCCCAGCATTTT. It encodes CASRAGQASNQPQHF.

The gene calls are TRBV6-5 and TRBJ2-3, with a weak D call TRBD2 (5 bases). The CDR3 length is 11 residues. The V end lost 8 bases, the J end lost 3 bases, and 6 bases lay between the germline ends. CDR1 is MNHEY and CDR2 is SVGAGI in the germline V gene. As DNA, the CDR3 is TGTGCCAGCGGGGAGACAGATACGCAGTATTTT. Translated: CASGETDTQYF.

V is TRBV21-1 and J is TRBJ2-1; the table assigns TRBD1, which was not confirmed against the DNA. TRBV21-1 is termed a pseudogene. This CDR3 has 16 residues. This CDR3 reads CASSKEVTGRDNEQFF. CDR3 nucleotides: TGTGCCAGCAGCAAAGAAGTTACAGGTAGGGACAATGAGCAGTTCTTC.

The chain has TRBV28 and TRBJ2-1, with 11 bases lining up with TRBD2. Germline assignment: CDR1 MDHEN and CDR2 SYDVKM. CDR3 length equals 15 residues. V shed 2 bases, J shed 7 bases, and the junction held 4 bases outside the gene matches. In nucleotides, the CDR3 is TGTGCCAGCAGTTTAGTAGCGGGGGGGCAGAATGAGCAGTTCTTC. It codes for CASSLVAGGQNEQFF.

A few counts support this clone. The CDR3 DNA sequence: TGTGCCAGCAGTGAAGACCAGGTGACTGAAGCTTTCTTT. Residues: CASSEDQVTEAFF. The chain combines TRBV2 with TRBJ1-1; D is unclear. CDR1 is SNHLY, CDR2 FYNNEI, per germline. The germline V and J ends were trimmed by 1 base and 5 bases, with 8 bases remaining between them. The CDR3 length is 13 residues.

CDR3 amino acids: CASSNVAYNSPLHF. The DNA for the CDR3 is TGTGCCAGCAGTAACGTAGCTTATAATTCACCCCTCCACTTT. The genes are TRBV6-6 and TRBJ1-6, with D hard to call. The CDR3 has 14 residues. Trimming took 5 bases from V and 4 from J, leaving 9 bases between them. Germline loops: CDR1 MNHNY, CDR2 SVGAGI (reference sequence).

CDR3 amino acids: CASKENSGANVLTF. CDR3 DNA: TGCGCCAGCAAGGAGAACTCTGGGGCCAACGTCCTGACTTTC. The chain links TRBV5-1 to TRBJ2-6; D is unclear. The V gene's germline CDR1 is SGHRS and CDR2 YFSETQ. This CDR3 is 14 amino acids long. The V and J ends lost 6 bases and 0 bases respectively, with 7 bases between them.

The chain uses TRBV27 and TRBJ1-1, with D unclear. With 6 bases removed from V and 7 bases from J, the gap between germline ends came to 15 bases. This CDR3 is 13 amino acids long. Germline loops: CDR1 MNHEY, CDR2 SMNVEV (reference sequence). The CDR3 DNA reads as TGTGCCAGCAGATCACTACATGGTGGTGAAGCTTTCTTT. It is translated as CASRSLHGGEAFF.

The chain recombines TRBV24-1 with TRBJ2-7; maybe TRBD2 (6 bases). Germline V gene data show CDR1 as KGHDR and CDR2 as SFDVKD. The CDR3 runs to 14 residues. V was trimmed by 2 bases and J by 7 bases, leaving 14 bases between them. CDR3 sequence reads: CATSDSRLGREQYF. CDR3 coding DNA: TGTGCCACCAGTGATTCGCGCCTTGGGAGGGAGCAGTACTTC.

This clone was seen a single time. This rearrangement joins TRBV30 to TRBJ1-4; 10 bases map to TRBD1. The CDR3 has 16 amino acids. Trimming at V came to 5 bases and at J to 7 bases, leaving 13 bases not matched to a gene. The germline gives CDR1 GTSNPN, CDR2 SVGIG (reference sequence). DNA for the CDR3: TGTGCCTGGGCAAGACAGGGGGCGAGGAAGGGTGAAAAACTGTTTTTT. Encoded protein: CAWARQGARKGEKLFF.

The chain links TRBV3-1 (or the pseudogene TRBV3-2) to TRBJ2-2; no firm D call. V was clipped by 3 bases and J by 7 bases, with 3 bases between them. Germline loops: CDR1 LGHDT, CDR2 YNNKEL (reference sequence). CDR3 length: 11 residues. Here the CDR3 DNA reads TGTGCCAGCAGCCATCTCGGGGAGCTGTTTTTT. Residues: CASSHLGELFF.

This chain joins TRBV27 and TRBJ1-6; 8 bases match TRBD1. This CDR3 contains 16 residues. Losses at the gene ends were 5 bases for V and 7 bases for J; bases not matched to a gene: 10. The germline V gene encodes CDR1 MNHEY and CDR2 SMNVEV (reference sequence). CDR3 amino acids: CASSPSTGAGNSPLHF. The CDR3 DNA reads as TGTGCCAGCAGTCCGTCGACAGGGGCGGGGAATTCACCCCTCCACTTT.

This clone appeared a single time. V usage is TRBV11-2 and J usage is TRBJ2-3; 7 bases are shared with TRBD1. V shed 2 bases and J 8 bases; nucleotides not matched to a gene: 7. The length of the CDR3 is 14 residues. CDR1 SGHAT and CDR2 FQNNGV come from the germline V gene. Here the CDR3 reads CASSLTNRGGTQYF. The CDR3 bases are TGTGCCAGCAGCTTAACCAACAGGGGCGGTACGCAGTATTTT.

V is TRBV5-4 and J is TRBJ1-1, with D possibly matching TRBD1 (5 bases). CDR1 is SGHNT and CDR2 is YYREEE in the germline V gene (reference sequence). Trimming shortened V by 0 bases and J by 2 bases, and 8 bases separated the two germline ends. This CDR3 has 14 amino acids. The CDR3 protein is CASSLEQGNTEAFF. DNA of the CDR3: TGTGCCAGCAGCTTGGAGCAGGGAAACACTGAAGCTTTCTTT.